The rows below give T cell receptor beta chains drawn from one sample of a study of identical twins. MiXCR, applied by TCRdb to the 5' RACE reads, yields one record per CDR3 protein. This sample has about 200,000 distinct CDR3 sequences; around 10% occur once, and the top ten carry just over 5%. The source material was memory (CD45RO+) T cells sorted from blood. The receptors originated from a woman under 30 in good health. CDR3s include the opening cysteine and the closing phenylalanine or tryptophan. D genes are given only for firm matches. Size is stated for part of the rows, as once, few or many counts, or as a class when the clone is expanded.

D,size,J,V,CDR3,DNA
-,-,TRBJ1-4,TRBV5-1,CASSTNRAPEKLFF,TGCGCCAGCAGCACTAACCGGGCCCCGGAAAAACTGTTTTTT
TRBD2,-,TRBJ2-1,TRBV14,CASSQDGQREWYNEQFF,TGTGCCAGCAGCCAAGATGGGCAGCGGGAGTGGTACAATGAGCAGTTCTTC
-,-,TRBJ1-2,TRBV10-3,CAISESAPAYGYTF,TGTGCCATCAGTGAGTCCGCTCCAGCGTATGGCTACACCTTC
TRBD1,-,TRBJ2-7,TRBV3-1,CASSGGTGGYEQYF,TGTGCCAGCAGCGGGGGGACAGGGGGCTACGAGCAGTACTTC
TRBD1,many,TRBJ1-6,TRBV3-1,CASSTRGSSPLHF,TGTGCCAGCAGCACCAGGGGGTCTTCACCCCTCCACTTT
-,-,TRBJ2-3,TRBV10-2,CASSESGNTQYF,TGCGCCAGCAGTGAGTCGGGTAATACGCAGTATTTT
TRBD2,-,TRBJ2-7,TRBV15,CATSRGTSGSEQYF,TGTGCCACCAGCAGAGGGACTAGCGGGAGTGAGCAGTACTTC
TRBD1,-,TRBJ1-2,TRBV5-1,CASGVTGTYGYTF,TGCGCCAGCGGCGTGACAGGGACCTATGGCTACACCTTC
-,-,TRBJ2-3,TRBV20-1,CSARKAGSRDTQYF,TGCAGTGCTAGAAAAGCCGGGTCCCGAGATACGCAGTATTTT
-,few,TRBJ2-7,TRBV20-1,CSASGSTLSEQYF,TGCAGTGCTAGTGGTAGTACTCTGAGCGAGCAGTACTTC
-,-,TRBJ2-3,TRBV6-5,CASSIQGPTDTQYF,TGTGCCAGCAGTATACAGGGTCCCACAGATACGCAGTATTTT
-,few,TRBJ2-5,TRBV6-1,CASKLDWASETQYF,TGTGCCAGCAAGCTCGATTGGGCATCAGAGACCCAGTACTTC
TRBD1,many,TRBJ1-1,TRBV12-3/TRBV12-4,CASSTTGGISEAFF,TGTGCCAGCAGCACGACAGGGGGCATATCAGAAGCTTTCTTT
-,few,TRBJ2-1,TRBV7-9,CASSLAGWYEQFF,TGTGCCAGCAGCTTGGCGGGGTGGTATGAGCAGTTCTTC
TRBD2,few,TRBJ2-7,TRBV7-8,CASSLWTSGSLGEQYF,TGTGCCAGCAGCTTATGGACTAGCGGGAGTCTCGGCGAGCAGTACTTC
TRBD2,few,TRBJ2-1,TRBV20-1,CSARDGLDYEQFF,TGCAGTGCTAGAGACGGACTAGACTATGAGCAGTTCTTC
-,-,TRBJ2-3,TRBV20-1,CSASPVSLYTDTQYF,TGCAGTGCTAGCCCCGTTTCCCTATACACAGATACGCAGTATTTT
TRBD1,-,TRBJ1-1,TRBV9,CASSGHPGQVMNTEAFF,TGTGCCAGCAGCGGCCATCCGGGACAGGTCATGAACACTGAAGCTTTCTTT
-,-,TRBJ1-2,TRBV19,CASSIAGTGKFSNYGYTF,TGTGCCAGTAGTATAGCTGGTACAGGGAAGTTTTCTAACTATGGCTACACCTTC
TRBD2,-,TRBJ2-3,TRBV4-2,CASSPLSGGPLVGTQYF,TGTGCCAGCAGCCCATTAAGCGGGGGGCCTCTTGTGGGTACGCAGTATTTT
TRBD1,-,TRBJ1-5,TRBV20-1,CSASRRGREQPQHF,TGCAGTGCTAGTCGCAGGGGGCGCGAGCAGCCCCAGCATTTT
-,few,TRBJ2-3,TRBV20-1,CSAQRPTEEQYF,TGCAGTGCCCAGAGACCGACAGAAGAGCAGTATTTT